The present entry profiles one TCR beta chain with its context. Its antigen remains unknown. Using immunoSEQ multiplex PCR, the repertoire was profiled, and TCRdb retains in-frame clones only, with some absent. The profile shows approximately 340,000 clones, approximately 67% of them singletons. PBMCs were cryopreserved, and approximately 1.8 micrograms of genomic DNA from them went into TCR beta libraries. The sample originates from a study of cytotoxic CD8 clonotypes in ibrutinib-treated CLL. Findings of the study overall: Clonality measured at baseline exceeded age-matched healthy donors, tracking circulating CD8+ T-cell counts. Rising at ibrutinib response, clonality subsequently fell back toward baseline at progression.

Germline V gene data show CDR1 as SGHRS and CDR2 as YFSETQ. Trimming pared 7 bases from V and 0 bases from J, leaving 23 bases between. CDR3 size: 17 residues. The sequencing used PBMCs, collected after 36 months of ibrutinib treatment. The source of this sequence is a human donor with chronic lymphocytic leukemia. V and J are TRBV5-1 and TRBJ2-7; D could derive from TRBD1 or TRBD2 (6 bases each). The CDR3 protein is CASSKGGVSQSSYEQYF. The CDR3 DNA sequence: TGCGCCAGCTCCAAGGGGGGAGTTAGCCAAAGCTCCTACGAGCAGTACTTC. Full variable domain (missing parts from reference TRBV5-1 and TRBJ2-7): KAGVTQTPRYLIKTRGQQVTLSCSPISGHRSVSWYQQTPGQGLQFLFEYFSETQRNKGNFPGRFSGRQFSNSRSEMNVSTLELGDSALYLCASSKGGVSQSSYEQYFGPGTRLTVT.